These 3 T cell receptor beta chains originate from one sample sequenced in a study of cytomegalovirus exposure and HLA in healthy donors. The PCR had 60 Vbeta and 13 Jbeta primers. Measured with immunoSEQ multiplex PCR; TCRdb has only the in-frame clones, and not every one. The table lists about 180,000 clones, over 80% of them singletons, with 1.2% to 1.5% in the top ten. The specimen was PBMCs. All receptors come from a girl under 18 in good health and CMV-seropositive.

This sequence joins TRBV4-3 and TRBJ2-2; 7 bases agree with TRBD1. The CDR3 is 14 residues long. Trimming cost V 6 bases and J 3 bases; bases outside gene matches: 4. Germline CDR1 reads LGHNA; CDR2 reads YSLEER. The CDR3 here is CASRKTGYTGELFF. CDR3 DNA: TGCGCCAGCAGGAAGACAGGGTACACCGGGGAGCTGTTTTTT.

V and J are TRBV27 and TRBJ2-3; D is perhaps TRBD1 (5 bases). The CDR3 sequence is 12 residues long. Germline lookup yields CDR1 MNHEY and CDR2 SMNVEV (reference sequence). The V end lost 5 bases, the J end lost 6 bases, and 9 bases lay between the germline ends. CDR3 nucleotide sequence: TGTGCCAGCAGTCAAGCAGGGGATACGCAGTATTTT. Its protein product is CASSQAGDTQYF.

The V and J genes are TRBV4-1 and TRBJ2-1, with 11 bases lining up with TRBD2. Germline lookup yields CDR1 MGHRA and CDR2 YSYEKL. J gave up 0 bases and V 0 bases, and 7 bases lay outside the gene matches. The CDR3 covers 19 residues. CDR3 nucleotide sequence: TGCGCCAGCAGCCAAGATAGGGCTAGCGGGAGGAGCTCCTACAATGAGCAGTTCTTC. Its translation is CASSQDRASGRSSYNEQFF.